This T cell receptor beta chain appears in the sequencing data of a study of blood T cell repertoires in COVID-19. Background on the study: Spain, Italy and the United States supplied samples that represented acute and convalescent COVID-19. Sources were T cells, B-cell-depleted T cells, or PBMCs; the material itself was cDNA or gDNA.

V shed 6 bases, J shed 0 bases, and the junction held 6 bases outside the gene matches. This CDR3 has 15 residues. Germline lookup yields CDR1 MNHEY and CDR2 SMNVEV (reference sequence). Authors' analysis steps: Nucleated cell number was recorded as an estimate derived from reference gene primer amplification. Clones were read by immunoSEQ multiplex PCR, and TCRdb kept only the in-frame ones, dropping some. V, J and clone size are taken as reported in that table, and D and trimming were inferred from the DNA itself. The sample lists roughly 180,000 clones, about 85% seen once, with roughly 2.9% in the top ten.

The chain employs TRBV27 and TRBJ2-7; 9 bases line up with TRBD1. The sample consisted of peripheral blood. This TCR was sampled from a woman in her 30s with active or convalescent COVID-19. CDR3: CASSAPGQGSYEQYF. The CDR3 nucleotides are TGTGCCAGCAGCGCGCCGGGACAGGGCTCCTACGAGCAGTACTTC.